This T cell receptor (beta chain) was sequenced for a study of T cell responses to AZD1222 COVID-19 vaccine (dated by TCRdb to about 2021). About the investigation overall: A total of more than 230 trial participants underwent TCR sequencing, of whom about 210 had received two doses of AZD1222 and approximately 26 had received two doses of the MenACWY control vaccine. Trial participants were enrolled by age into subgroups of 18-55, 56-69 and 70-plus years, and roughly 160, 29 and 62 TCR-sequenced participants, respectively, were included in these subgroups. Study-level results and caveats: CD4 TCRs associated with the vaccine covered the entire spike protein, and the dominant responses were in regions 160-218 and 743-854. Conclusions about previously exposed vaccinees were limited because only six AZD1222 recipients were SARS-CoV-2 seropositive at baseline. Because no samples from the day 14 peak response were available, repertoires could be characterized only after the peak T cell response. After two AZD1222 doses, both the breadth and the depth of spike-specific TCRs were significantly higher than at day 0 and than in MenACWY recipients. Most participants were white British and females outnumbered males, and the authors suggested that clonal diversity may have been underestimated. The 56-69-year group was small, and its depth increase did not reach significance, likely because of low power. Reportedly, almost half of the unique spike-specific TCRs recognized epitopes lying outside the regions that are mutated in the B.1.351 and B.1.1.7 variants.

In light of the paper, this sample's time point label describes: about 28 days (+/-7) after the second vaccine dose. AZD1222 recipients with second doses at about 4 weeks or about 12 weeks were pooled, because spike-specific TCR depth and breadth did not differ between schedules. Vaccinee samples were obtained from the UK trials COV001 and COV002, which included a single-blind randomized controlled phase 2/3 trial of AZD1222 (ChAdOx1 nCoV-19) in healthy adults. Trial participant PBMC samples were collected at day 0 and day 28 after the second dose for TCRbeta chain sequencing. The CDR3 regions of human TCRbeta chains were analyzed by immunosequencing. The paper's processing steps were these. TCRs in the repertoires were compared against a reference library of SARS-CoV-2-specific TCRs that had been generated with the MIRA antigen-specificity platform. Breadth was defined as the fraction of unique TCRs that were SARS-CoV-2-associated. Depth was defined as the fraction of total T cells that were SARS-CoV-2-associated. Using the MIRA data, every spike-specific TCR was mapped to the spike region that the TCR reacted to and assigned to either a CD4 or a CD8 class. Log10-transformed breadth and depth values were compared by one-way ANOVA with Sidak's multiple comparisons tests. Drawn from immuneACCESS, this table holds only the in-frame rearrangements with V and J called that TCRdb kept. Clones are partly lost; checked studies trace under half to an unresolved V gene and leave the rest unexplained. D and trimming come from the DNA, and the V and J calls and clone size come from that table. Here the sample has roughly 150,000 clones; less than 95% occur a single time. The biggest ten clones account for less than 6.5% of the sample.

Concerning this clone: The clone's antigen remains unknown. No qualities accompany the bases; no much larger clone lies one base away.

From the cysteine up to the phenylalanine, the CDR3 has a length of 15 residues. Only the CDR3 portion is preserved as DNA: 45 bases, with reading frame beginning at the first base. Reading the germline V gene (reference sequence) gives CDR1 SEHNR and CDR2 FQNEAQ. The germline V and J ends show losses of 5 bases and 4 bases respectively, and no gene match explains 7 bases of the junction. The sequence was obtained from an adult who received the AZD1222 COVID-19 vaccine. The sequence joins TRBV7-9 to TRBJ1-2, and 10 junctional nucleotides match TRBD1. Sequences were derived from peripheral blood, sampled 28 days after the second AZD1222 dose. The DNA is TGTGCCAGCAGCCCCCCGGGACAGGGGCCCTATGGCTACACCTTC. Its translation is CASSPPGQGPYGYTF. With the portions outside the CDR3 filled from the reference TRBV7-9 and TRBJ1-2 genes, the complete variable region becomes DTGVSQNPRHKITKRGQNVTFRCDPISEHNRLYWYRQTLGQGPEFLTYFQNEAQLEKSRLLSDRFSAERPKGSFSTLEIQRTEQGDSAMYLCASSPPGQGPYGYTFGSGTRLTVV.